The 30 T cell receptor beta chains given below trace back to one sample, sequenced in a study of blood T cells in healthy people across ages. A second PCR, run for about 6 to 11 cycles, used a sample-barcoded 5' primer plus a J-beta primer mix. TCRdb fed the 5' RACE reads into MiXCR, producing one record per CDR3 protein. The sample consists of more than 800,000 distinct CDR3 sequences, 35% to 50% of them appearing once. Sample: blood. The receptors were sampled from a woman aged 55-69 years in good health.

V and J are TRBV5-1 and TRBJ2-5; D call uncertain. Germline V gene lookup returns CDR1 SGHRS and CDR2 YFSETQ. The CDR3 consists of 14 residues. With 1 base removed from V and 2 bases from J, the gap between germline ends came to 9 bases. The CDR3 region has the DNA TGCGCCAGCAGCTTGAGCAGCGTTCAAGAGACCCAGTACTTC. This translates into CASSLSSVQETQYF.

V usage is TRBV6-2 or TRBV6-3 and J usage is TRBJ2-4; no clear D gene. The end of the DNA aligns better with TRBJ2-7, so the J call may be wrong. Germline V gene lookup returns CDR1 MNHEY and CDR2 SVGEGT. The length of the CDR3 is 15 residues. The CDR3 bases are TGTGCCAGCAGTTACGGCCGCACACCCGAATACGAGCAGTACTTC. Its protein product is CASSYGRTPEYEQYF.

In its sample, this clonotype was seen a few times. The gene calls are TRBV3-1 and TRBJ2-5, with 10 bases fitting TRBD2. Germline CDR1 LGHDT, CDR2 YNNKEL (reference sequence). J lost 5 bases, V lost 1 base, and 10 bases had no gene match. The CDR3 consists of 17 residues. CDR3 in amino acids: CASSQVSGRSSWETQYF. Here the CDR3 DNA reads TGTGCCAGCAGCCAAGTTAGCGGGAGGTCCTCCTGGGAGACCCAGTACTTC.

V is TRBV7-9 and J is TRBJ1-1; no clear D gene. The CDR3 totals 12 residues. Germline V gives CDR1 SEHNR, CDR2 FQNEAQ (reference sequence). V lost 0 bases and J 8 bases, leaving 7 bases between the germline ends. CDR3 DNA: TGTGCCAGCAGCTTAGCCAGACCCGAAGCTTTCTTT. Its translation is CASSLARPEAFF.

This chain links TRBV5-1 with TRBJ2-2; maybe TRBD2 (5 bases). The CDR3 loop spans 14 amino acids. Per the germline V gene, CDR1 is SGHRS and CDR2 is YFSETQ. Trimming left V 10 bases short and J 1 base short, with 14 bases between. The CDR3 spells CASRFGVNTGELFF. The CDR3 DNA reads TGCGCCTCACGATTCGGGGTGAACACCGGGGAGCTGTTTTTT.

The gene calls are TRBV29-1 and TRBJ2-1; 14 bases line up with TRBD2. This CDR3 is 20 amino acids long. The germline CDR1 and CDR2 sequences are SQVTM and ANQGSEA. V shed 2 bases and J 0 bases; nucleotides not matched to a gene: 12. CDR3 region: CSVERAGTSGRTSSYNEQFF. The CDR3 nucleotides are TGCAGCGTTGAACGGGCGGGGACTAGCGGGAGAACCAGCTCCTACAATGAGCAGTTCTTC.

This clonotype was recorded a few times. V is TRBV7-9 and J is TRBJ2-7; D not certain. V shed 4 bases and J shed 2 bases, with 9 bases lying between them. Germline loops: CDR1 SEHNR, CDR2 FQNEAQ (reference sequence). The CDR3 consists of 13 residues. In nucleotides, the CDR3 is TGTGCCAGCAGCTGGAAGGGCCCCTACGAGCAGTACTTC. It yields the protein CASSWKGPYEQYF.

V is TRBV15 and J is TRBJ2-4; a possible D gene is TRBD1 (5 bases). The CDR3 is 13 amino acids. V lost 4 bases and J 4 bases, leaving 8 bases between the germline ends. The germline V gene encodes CDR1 LNHNV and CDR2 YYDKDF (reference sequence). CDR3 amino acids: CATSIDRKNIQYF. The CDR3 coding sequence is TGTGCCACCAGCATCGACAGAAAAAACATTCAGTACTTC.

CDR3 nucleotides: TGTGCCAGCAGCCCTGGGCCAGCGGGGGGCACAGATACGCAGTATTTT. Amino acid sequence: CASSPGPAGGTDTQYF. The rearrangement joins TRBV7-6 to TRBJ2-3; 8 bases are a match to TRBD2. The length of the CDR3 is 16 residues. V shed 5 bases and J 1 base; nucleotides not matched to a gene: 8. Per germline, CDR1 SGHVS and CDR2 FNYEAQ.

This clonotype was seen more than once but under ten times. This chain uses TRBV7-2 with TRBJ2-5, with 7 positions matching TRBD1. The V gene's germline CDR1 is SGHTA and CDR2 FQGNSA. J was trimmed by 3 bases and V by 5 bases; bases with no gene match: 9. The CDR3 spans 15 residues. This CDR3 is CASSQLDRDEETQYF. DNA for the CDR3: TGTGCCAGCAGCCAACTAGACAGGGATGAAGAGACCCAGTACTTC.

This clonotype was picked up many times. This chain joins TRBV29-1 and TRBJ2-5; the D gene is possibly TRBD2 (5 bases). Germline assignment: CDR1 SQVTM and CDR2 ANQGSEA. The CDR3 totals 14 residues. V was trimmed by 6 bases and J by 0 bases, leaving 14 bases between them. Here the CDR3 reads CSVLASGNQETQYF. The CDR3 bases are TGCAGCGTCCTGGCCTCCGGGAACCAAGAGACCCAGTACTTC.

This clonotype was detected a few times. This sequence joins TRBV20-1 and TRBJ2-1, with 8 bases matching TRBD1. Germline V lookup: CDR1 DFQATT, CDR2 SNEGSKA (reference sequence). V lost 6 bases, J lost 12 bases, and 7 bases stayed unmatched. This CDR3 is built from 11 residues. The CDR3 DNA sequence: TGCAGTGCGAAGACAGGGGTAGGGCAGTTCTTC. Protein product: CSAKTGVGQFF.

This chain connects TRBV7-3 to TRBJ2-1; 13 bases are a match to TRBD2. Germline trimming cut 5 bases from V and 6 bases from J; bases unmatched to any gene: 10. Germline V gene data show CDR1 as SGHTA and CDR2 as FQGTGA. The CDR3 loop spans 17 amino acids. The DNA of the CDR3 is TGTGCCAGCAGCCCAACTAGCGGGAGGGCCAAACTCAATGAGCAGTTCTTC. This codes for CASSPTSGRAKLNEQFF.

The V gene is TRBV7-9, the J gene TRBJ2-1, with 7 nucleotides matching TRBD2. This CDR3 has 13 amino acids. Per the germline V gene, CDR1 is SEHNR and CDR2 is FQNEAQ (reference sequence). The ends lost 5 bases at V and 8 bases at J; junction bases unmatched: 6. The DNA of the CDR3 is TGTGCCAGCAGCGGGGGGGGAGACGATGAGCAGTTCTTC. It specifies CASSGGGDDEQFF.

This clonotype has more than one count but fewer than ten. This chain links TRBV27 with TRBJ2-7; 10 nucleotides agree with TRBD2. Unmatched junction bases numbered 8, after V lost 9 bases and J lost 0 bases. This CDR3 spans 15 amino acids. The germline V gene encodes CDR1 MNHEY and CDR2 SMNVEV (reference sequence). CDR3 loop: CASIYKREGSYEQYF. CDR3 nucleotide sequence: TGTGCCAGTATTTATAAGCGGGAGGGCTCCTACGAGCAGTACTTC.

This clonotype was recorded a few times. The V call is TRBV20-1, the J call TRBJ2-5, with 14 bases lining up with TRBD2. The CDR3 covers 13 residues. Germline V lookup: CDR1 DFQATT, CDR2 SNEGSKA (reference sequence). The CDR3 DNA sequence: TGCAGGGGGACTAGCGGGAGTTTGGAGACCCAGTACTTC. As protein: CRGTSGSLETQYF.

This chain links TRBV27 with TRBJ2-1; 8 nucleotides match TRBD1. The CDR3 loop spans 14 amino acids. Germline V gene sequence: CDR1 MNHEY, CDR2 SMNVEV (reference sequence). The V segment lost 8 bases and the J segment 3 bases; nucleotides outside the gene matches: 6. CDR3 in amino acids: CASSRTGSYNEQFF. The DNA for the CDR3 is TGTGCCAGCTCACGGACAGGGAGCTACAATGAGCAGTTCTTC.

The chain has TRBV27 and TRBJ1-5, with D perhaps TRBD1 (6 bases). Per germline, CDR1 MNHEY and CDR2 SMNVEV (reference sequence). This CDR3 region has 13 residues. Deletions cut 5 bases from V and 7 bases from J, with 12 bases between. The CDR3 nucleotides read TGTGCCAGCAGTATAACCAGGGGACAGCCCCAGCATTTT. This codes for CASSITRGQPQHF.

This clonotype appeared a few times. J is TRBJ1-2 and V is TRBV7-9; D uncertain. V was cut by 1 base and J by 6 bases, with 9 bases left in between. This CDR3 has 13 amino acids. Germline V lookup: CDR1 SEHNR, CDR2 FQNEAQ (reference sequence). The CDR3, as DNA: TGTGCCAGCAGCTTAGGGTCGGGGAATGGCTACACCTTC. Translating gives CASSLGSGNGYTF.

V and J are TRBV20-1 and TRBJ1-1, with 9 bases that match TRBD1. The CDR3 is made up of 11 amino acids. Per germline, CDR1 DFQATT and CDR2 SNEGSKA (reference sequence). J gave up 3 bases and V 7 bases, and 0 bases lay outside the gene matches. The CDR3 reads CSGDRDTEAFF. The CDR3 nucleotides read TGCAGTGGGGACAGGGACACTGAAGCTTTCTTT.

The chain recombines TRBV7-2 with TRBJ2-1; 14 nucleotides line up with TRBD2. Germline trimming cut 6 bases from V and 9 bases from J; bases unmatched to any gene: 7. This CDR3 has 15 amino acids. The V gene's germline CDR1 is SGHTA and CDR2 FQGNSA. The CDR3 sequence: CASSRLAGGPGEQFF. CDR3 in DNA: TGTGCCAGCAGTAGACTAGCGGGAGGGCCAGGTGAGCAGTTCTTC.

The chain is built from TRBV20-1 and TRBJ2-1; TRBD1 matches at 9 bases. The end of the DNA is better explained by TRBJ2-7, so the J call may be wrong. The CDR3 has 14 amino acids. The germline V gene has CDR1 DFQATT and CDR2 SNEGSKA (reference sequence). The CDR3 reads CSARPVTGGNEQYF. The DNA of the CDR3 is TGCAGTGCTAGACCGGTAACAGGGGGCAATGAGCAGTACTTC.

The chain combines TRBV9 with TRBJ2-5, with TRBD2 matching over 9 bases. Near its end, the DNA agrees better with TRBJ2-7, so the J call may be wrong. This CDR3 is 17 amino acids long. Germline lookup yields CDR1 SGDLS and CDR2 YYNGEE. This CDR3 is CASSVGPVAGDRNEQYF. CDR3 nucleotide sequence: TGTGCCAGCAGCGTAGGTCCCGTAGCGGGAGACCGAAACGAGCAGTACTTC.

The V and J genes are TRBV29-1 and TRBJ2-4; the match to TRBD2 covers 8 bases. CDR1 and CDR2 (germline): SQVTM, ANQGSEA. V shed 7 bases, J shed 13 bases, and the junction held 12 bases outside the gene matches. The CDR3 runs to 12 residues. CDR3 sequence reads: CSGHINGREQYF. The CDR3 coding sequence is TGCAGCGGACACATAAACGGGAGGGAGCAGTACTTC.

J is TRBJ2-5 and V is TRBV27; TRBD1 is a possible D gene (8 bases). The V and J ends lost 6 bases and 11 bases respectively, with 22 bases between them. Germline V gives CDR1 MNHEY, CDR2 SMNVEV (reference sequence). CDR3 length: 14 residues. The CDR3 DNA is TGTGCCAGCAGGAGGGGGGGGACAGGTCGAGAGCAGTACTTC. Its translation is CASRRGGTGREQYF.

In its sample, this clonotype was seen a few times. This chain uses TRBV3-1 with TRBJ2-7; 7 bases match TRBD1. Looked up from germline, CDR1 is LGHDT and CDR2 is YNNKEL (reference sequence). J lost 6 bases, V lost 1 base, and 9 bases had no gene match. The CDR3 loop spans 15 amino acids. The CDR3 region has the DNA TGTGCCAGCAGCCAAGGGACAGGCCTCACGGGCGAGCAGTACTTC. Protein sequence: CASSQGTGLTGEQYF.

This rearrangement joins TRBV6-1 to TRBJ2-5; 7 nucleotides agree with TRBD2. Matching the DNA end better, TRBJ2-7 makes the J call doubtful. Per germline, CDR1 MNHNS and CDR2 SASEGT. The CDR3 consists of 16 residues. CDR3 sequence (DNA): TGTGCCAGCACCACCAGCGGGATGATCCCCTCCTACGAGCAGTACTTC. This encodes CASTTSGMIPSYEQYF.

The V and J genes are TRBV6-4 and TRBJ2-3; 8 bases map to TRBD2. Germline V gene data show CDR1 as MRHNA and CDR2 as SNTAGT. The J segment lost 4 bases and the V segment lost 6 bases, leaving 9 bases of the junction unmatched. This CDR3 region has 15 residues. In DNA, the CDR3 is TGTGCCAGCAGGCGGGAGACGGGAGGGCCAGATACGCAGTATTTT. This sequence encodes CASRRETGGPDTQYF.

The rearrangement uses TRBV7-2 and TRBJ2-6, with 8 nucleotides matching TRBD2. This CDR3 has 15 residues. Germline V lookup: CDR1 SGHTA, CDR2 FQGNSA. J lost 0 bases, V lost 5 bases, and 0 bases had no gene match. The DNA for the CDR3 is TGTGCCAGCAGCCGGGGGGGCTCTGGGGCCAACGTCCTGACTTTC. This codes for CASSRGGSGANVLTF.

The chain links TRBV29-1 to TRBJ2-3; no clear D gene. This CDR3 comprises 11 residues. The germline V gene encodes CDR1 SQVTM and CDR2 ANQGSEA. The V end was cut by 6 bases, the J end by 6 bases, with 10 bases between. This CDR3 reads CSVYGSDTQYF. CDR3 coding DNA: TGCAGCGTCTATGGTTCCGATACGCAGTATTTT.